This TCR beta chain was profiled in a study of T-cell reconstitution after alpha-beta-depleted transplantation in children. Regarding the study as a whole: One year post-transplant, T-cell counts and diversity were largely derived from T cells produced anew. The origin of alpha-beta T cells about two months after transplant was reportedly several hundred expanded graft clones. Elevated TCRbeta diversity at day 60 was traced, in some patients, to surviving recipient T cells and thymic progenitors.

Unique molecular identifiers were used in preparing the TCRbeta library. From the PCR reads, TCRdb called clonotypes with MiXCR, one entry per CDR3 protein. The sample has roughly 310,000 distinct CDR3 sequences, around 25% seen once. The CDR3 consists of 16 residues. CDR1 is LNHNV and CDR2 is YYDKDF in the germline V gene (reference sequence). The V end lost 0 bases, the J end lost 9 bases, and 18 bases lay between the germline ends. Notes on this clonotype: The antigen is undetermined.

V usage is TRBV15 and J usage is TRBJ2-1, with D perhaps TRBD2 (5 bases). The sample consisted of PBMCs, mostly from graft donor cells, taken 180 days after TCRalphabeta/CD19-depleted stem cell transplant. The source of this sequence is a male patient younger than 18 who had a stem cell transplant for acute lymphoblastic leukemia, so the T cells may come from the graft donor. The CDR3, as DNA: TGTGCCACCAGCAGAGATCTTTTGAGCAGTCGGGGTGAGCAGTTCTTC. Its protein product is CATSRDLLSSRGEQFF.